What follows describes a single T cell receptor beta chain. The antigen is undetermined. Sequencing was performed with immunoSEQ multiplex PCR; in TCRdb, only in-frame clones are kept and a portion is missing. The table records approximately 260,000 clones, 80% to 90% of them present only once. This sample stems from a study of cytomegalovirus exposure and HLA in healthy donors. Study information: A subsequent analysis reported that the 100 to 150 validation repertoires were produced on the same platform that had also been used for the roughly 710 first-cohort repertoires.

Study results and caveats: It was confirmed in vitro that three of the CMV-associated chains were specific for CMV antigens. The tendency of first-cohort TCR clusters to co-occur in the 90 to 150 validation repertoires was the finding of a later analysis. Many donors carried some public TCRs, although rarity characterized most TCR sequences.

From germline, CDR1 is SGHAT and CDR2 FQNNGV. The V end was cut by 3 bases, the J end by 4 bases, with 9 bases between. The CDR3 has 13 amino acids. The material sequenced was PBMCs. The rearrangement links TRBV11-2 to TRBJ1-1; no reliable D call. The receptor comes from a woman between 18 and 29 years old in good health and CMV-seronegative. The CDR3 DNA sequence: TGTGCCAGCAGCTTTTTTTCAGGCACTGAAGCTTTCTTT. Translation: CASSFFSGTEAFF. Complete variable domain (other parts from reference TRBV11-2 and TRBJ1-1): EAGVAQSPRYKIIEKRQSVAFWCNPISGHATLYWYQQILGQGPKLLIQFQNNGVVDDSQLPKDRFSAERLKGVDSTLKIQPAKLEDSAVYLCASSFFSGTEAFFGQGTRLTVV.